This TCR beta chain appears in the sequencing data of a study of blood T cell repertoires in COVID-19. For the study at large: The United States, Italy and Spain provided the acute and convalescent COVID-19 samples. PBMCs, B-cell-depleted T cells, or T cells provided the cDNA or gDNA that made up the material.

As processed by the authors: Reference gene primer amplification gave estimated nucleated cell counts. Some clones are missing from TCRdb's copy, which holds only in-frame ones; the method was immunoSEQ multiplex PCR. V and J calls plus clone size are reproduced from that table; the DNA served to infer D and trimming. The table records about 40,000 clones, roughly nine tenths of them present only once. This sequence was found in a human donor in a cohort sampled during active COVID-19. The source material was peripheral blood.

CDR3 in amino acids: CATSEREQTEAFF. The CDR3 bases are TGTGCCACCAGTGAACGCGAGCAAACTGAAGCTTTCTTT. The chain uses TRBV24-1 and TRBJ1-1; no clear D. The germline V gene encodes CDR1 KGHDR and CDR2 SFDVKD. The CDR3 spans 13 residues. Trimming took off 4 bases at V and 5 bases at J, with 10 bases between the two ends.